The rows below give T cell receptor beta chains drawn from one sample of a study of PD-1 blockade in classical Hodgkin lymphoma. Profiled with immunoSEQ multiplex PCR; TCRdb holds only in-frame clones, not every one. The repertoire holds 30,000 to 35,000 clones, with approximately 85% as singletons. The sequenced sample was peripheral blood mononuclear cells (PBMCs), obtained at baseline. All receptors derive from a human donor with classical Hodgkin lymphoma. The CDR3 runs from the conserved cysteine through the conserved F or W. D genes are given only for firm matches. A row's size may be missing; if present it is once, few, many or a size class.

v_gene	j_gene	d_gene	abundance	CDR3nt	CDR3aa
TRBV7-6	TRBJ2-7	.	.	TGTGCCAGCAGCTTGGACCCTGGAAGCTCCTACGAGCAGTACTTC	CASSLDPGSSYEQYF
TRBV7-8	TRBJ2-1	.	.	TGTGCCAGCAGCTTAAGTTGGGGGGCCTACAATGAGCAGTTCTTC	CASSLSWGAYNEQFF
TRBV5-4	TRBJ1-2	TRBD1	.	TGTGCCAGCAGTTCAGGGGGCGCGTATCAGAACTATGGCTACACCTTC	CASSSGGAYQNYGYTF
TRBV18	TRBJ1-1	.	.	TGTGCCAGCTCACCGGGGGGGCAGGGAACAGGAAACACTGAAGCTTTCTTT	CASSPGGQGTGNTEAFF
TRBV11-3	TRBJ2-1	.	.	TGTGCCAGCAGCCCAAGCCTAGCTCGGGTGAACAATGAGCAGTTCTTC	CASSPSLARVNNEQFF
TRBV9	TRBJ1-3	.	once	TGTGCCAGCAGCGGGGGCCTCCTCGGAAACACCATATATTTT	CASSGGLLGNTIYF
TRBV4-2	TRBJ2-1	TRBD2	.	TGTGCCAGCAGCGAGGGACTAGCGGAGTACAATGAGCAGTTCTTC	CASSEGLAEYNEQFF
TRBV30	TRBJ1-2	.	.	TGTGCCTGGAGTCCGACAAGCGGCTACACCTTC	CAWSPTSGYTF
TRBV7-2	TRBJ2-4	.	.	TGTGCCAGCAGCGAGAGTTGGGGGGCCGGCAACATTCAGTACTTC	CASSESWGAGNIQYF
TRBV4-3	TRBJ1-2	.	.	TGCGCCAGCAGCCAAGAAGTTTTGGAGTACTATGGCTACACCTTC	CASSQEVLEYYGYTF
TRBV7-9	TRBJ1-1	.	.	TGCGCCAGCAGCTTAGCTACAGGTTATTGGTGGGCTTTCTTT	CASSLATGYWWAFF
TRBV2	TRBJ1-1	.	.	TGTGCCAGCGGACCCCAGGGGACTGAAGCTTTCTTT	CASGPQGTEAFF
TRBV28	TRBJ2-3	.	.	TGTGCCAGCAGTCTCTCGGCGGCCCCCACAGATACGCAGTATTTT	CASSLSAAPTDTQYF
TRBV15	TRBJ1-6	TRBD1	few	TGTGCCACCAGCAGGACAGGGGATTCACCCCTCCACTTT	CATSRTGDSPLHF
TRBV6-5	TRBJ2-7	.	.	TGTGCCAGCAGTTACTCAAGGGGAAACTACGAGCAGTACTTC	CASSYSRGNYEQYF
TRBV6-6	TRBJ1-1	.	.	TGTGCCAGCAGTTACTCAGGGAAGAGAACTGAAGCTTTCTTT	CASSYSGKRTEAFF
TRBV19	TRBJ1-1	.	.	TGTGCCAGTAGTATGGAGGGCCCCAAGAAGACTGAAGCTTTCTTT	CASSMEGPKKTEAFF
TRBV28	TRBJ2-7	TRBD2	few	TGTGCCAGCAGTCCAACTGGGCGGGGGGGCGATGAGCAGTACTTC	CASSPTGRGGDEQYF
TRBV6-1	TRBJ2-7	TRBD1	.	TGTGCCAGCAGTGAAGGTGGGACAGGGGTCTACGAGCAGTACTTC	CASSEGGTGVYEQYF
TRBV7-9	TRBJ1-4	.	once	TGTGCCAGCAGCTTACAAGGGGGAGCAACTAATGAAAAACTGTTTTTT	CASSLQGGATNEKLFF
TRBV4-2	TRBJ1-1	.	.	TGTGCCAGCAGCCAGGTACAGGGGAACACTGAAGCTTTCTTT	CASSQVQGNTEAFF
TRBV19	TRBJ2-4	TRBD2	.	TGTGCCAGTAGTAAGGATGGTAGCGGGGGGAAAAACATTCAGTACTTC	CASSKDGSGGKNIQYF
TRBV5-1	TRBJ2-7	TRBD1	.	TGCGCCAGCAGGTTAACAGGGGCTGCAGACGAGCAGTACTTC	CASRLTGAADEQYF
TRBV7-7	TRBJ2-1	.	.	TGTGCCAGCAGCTTGAGGGGTTCCTACAATGAGCAGTTCTTC	CASSLRGSYNEQFF
TRBV6-5	TRBJ2-5	.	.	TGTGCCACAGCGTGGGACACGGTGACCTGGGAGACCCAGTACTTC	CATAWDTVTWETQYF
TRBV6-5	TRBJ1-5	TRBD1	.	TGTGCCAGCAGTGGGACAGGGGGCAATCAGCCCCAGCATTTT	CASSGTGGNQPQHF
TRBV7-2	TRBJ2-7	.	.	TGTGCCAGCAGCTTATCAGGGATCGCTGACTACGAGCAGTACTTC	CASSLSGIADYEQYF
TRBV7-2	TRBJ2-5	TRBD2	.	TGTGCCAGCAGCGTACTAGCGGGTCAAGAGACCCAGTACTTC	CASSVLAGQETQYF
TRBV6-5	TRBJ1-1	.	.	TGTGCCAGCAGTTACGGCGGACATCGGAACACTGAAGCTTTCTTT	CASSYGGHRNTEAFF
TRBV5-5	TRBJ1-5	TRBD1	.	TGTGCCAGCAGCTTTACAGGGGTGAGTCAGCCCCAGCATTTT	CASSFTGVSQPQHF
TRBV27	TRBJ1-5	TRBD1	.	TGTGCCAGCAGTCCGTGGACAGGGGTTGGTCAGCCCCAGCATTTT	CASSPWTGVGQPQHF
TRBV19	TRBJ1-3	.	.	TGTGCCAGTAGGACCGGGCAGCGCTCTGGAAACACCATATATTTT	CASRTGQRSGNTIYF
TRBV19	TRBJ1-1	.	.	TGTGCCAGTAGTATAGGGACTACCGGGGTCACTGAAGCTTTCTTT	CASSIGTTGVTEAFF
TRBV7-2	TRBJ2-1	.	.	TGTGCCAGCAGCTTAGCTAGTTCTGGCTCCTACAATGAGCAGTTCTTC	CASSLASSGSYNEQFF
TRBV2	TRBJ2-3	.	.	TGTGCCAGCAGTGCAGCAGATACGCAGTATTTT	CASSAADTQYF
TRBV7-9	TRBJ2-7	.	.	TGTGCCAGCAGCTTAGGGTCGGCCGAGCAGTACTTC	CASSLGSAEQYF
TRBV9	TRBJ2-3	TRBD1	.	TGTGCCAGCAGCACCCGGGACAGCCGCACAGATACGCAGTATTTT	CASSTRDSRTDTQYF
TRBV2	TRBJ2-7	TRBD1	.	TGTGCCAGCGGGACAGGTTCGTTCGAATACGAGCAGTACTTC	CASGTGSFEYEQYF
TRBV18	TRBJ1-4	.	.	TGTGCCAGCTCACTTAATTCTAATGAAAAACTGTTTTTT	CASSLNSNEKLFF
TRBV6-5	TRBJ2-3	.	.	TGTGCCAGCAGGCGACAGCTCCGCACAGATACGCAGTATTTT	CASRRQLRTDTQYF
TRBV6-5	TRBJ1-4	.	.	TGTGCCAGCAGTTACTTTCCAGGTGTGGGTGAAAAACTGTTTTTT	CASSYFPGVGEKLFF
TRBV7-2	TRBJ1-2	.	.	TGTGCCAGCAGCTTAGGAGGGGATAGCTATGGCTACACCTTC	CASSLGGDSYGYTF
TRBV6-1	TRBJ2-7	.	few	TGTGCCAGCAGCATCGGTGCCAGCTCGTCCTACGAGCAGTACTTC	CASSIGASSSYEQYF
TRBV5-4	TRBJ2-3	.	.	TGTGCCAGCAGCTTGGGTCCAGGGAGCACAGATACGCAGTATTTT	CASSLGPGSTDTQYF
TRBV18	TRBJ2-4	.	.	TGTGCCAGCTCCCCAAGTCAGGGGACCCAGAAAAACATTCAGTACTTC	CASSPSQGTQKNIQYF
TRBV6-5	TRBJ2-3	.	once	TGTGCCACCGTCGGAAGGTCCCCTAGCACAGATACGCAGTATTTT	CATVGRSPSTDTQYF
TRBV11-2	TRBJ1-2	.	.	TGTGCCAGCAGCGATACCAGAGACTACACCTTC	CASSDTRDYTF
TRBV5-5	TRBJ2-5	TRBD1	few	TGTGCCAGCAGCTTGGACAGGGGTGAGACCCAGTACTTC	CASSLDRGETQYF
TRBV2	TRBJ1-2	.	.	TGTGCCAGCAGCCTAGACAGGTCCTATGGCTACACCTTC	CASSLDRSYGYTF
TRBV5-1	TRBJ1-5	.	once	TGCGCCAGCAGCTTGGGGTCAGGGGCTAATCAGCCCCAGCATTTT	CASSLGSGANQPQHF
TRBV4-2	TRBJ1-1	TRBD1	few	TGTGCCAGCAGCCAAGGGACAGGGGCTGACACTGAAGCTTTCTTT	CASSQGTGADTEAFF